Shown below are 16 T cell receptor beta chains from a single sample sequenced in a study of a mutant IDH1 vaccine in newly diagnosed glioma. Time point defined: week 47, end of study. The study gave 300 ug of mutant IDH1 20-mer peptide per vaccine dose, with topical imiquimod. The data were produced by immunoSEQ multiplex PCR, yet TCRdb's version contains in-frame clones alone and is incomplete. The sample has about 56,000 clones, roughly four fifths seen once. These TCRs' antigens remain unknown. The input for sequencing was PBMCs, taken from a glioma patient whose treatment included an IDH1 peptide vaccine. Source of these receptors: a woman aged 45 to 65 with glioma.

V and J are TRBV29-1 and TRBJ2-7, with TRBD1 matching over 7 bases. After removal of 5 bases from V and 4 bases from J, the junction contained 11 bases not matched to a gene. This CDR3 region has 14 residues. Germline V gene sequence: CDR1 SQVTM, CDR2 ANQGSEA. CDR3 region: CSVTTGVLLYEQYF. The CDR3 coding sequence is TGCAGCGTTACAACAGGGGTACTTTTATACGAGCAGTACTTC.

The V gene is TRBV7-2, the J gene TRBJ2-5; 7 bases fit TRBD2. Looked up from germline, CDR1 is SGHTA and CDR2 is FQGNSA. This CDR3 spans 17 amino acids. Trimming at V came to 1 base and at J to 5 bases, leaving 13 bases not matched to a gene. As DNA, the CDR3 is TGTGCCAGCAGCTTAGTGTGGGCTAGCGGAGGGAGGGAGACCCAGTACTTC. Encoded protein: CASSLVWASGGRETQYF.

The chain is built from TRBV30 and TRBJ2-7; possibly TRBD1 for D (6 bases). The CDR3 length is 11 residues. The germline V gene encodes CDR1 GTSNPN and CDR2 SVGIG (reference sequence). Trimming removed 5 bases at V and 4 bases at J, with 9 bases between. CDR3 protein: CAWSRGYEQYF. Here the CDR3 DNA reads TGTGCCTGGTCCAGGGGATACGAGCAGTACTTC.

The genes are TRBV5-1 and TRBJ2-2, with 10 bases identical to TRBD2. CDR3 size: 16 residues. The ends lost 1 base at V and 5 bases at J; junction bases unmatched: 5. Germline CDR1 is SGHRS and CDR2 is YFSETQ. The CDR3 DNA is TGCGCCAGCAGCTTGAGCCTAGCGGGGGTAACCGGGGAGCTGTTTTTT. Its translation: CASSLSLAGVTGELFF. The variable domain in full, with the rest retrieved from reference TRBV5-1 and TRBJ2-2, is KAGVTQTPRYLIKTRGQQVTLSCSPISGHRSVSWYQQTPGQGLQFLFEYFSETQRNKGNFPGRFSGRQFSNSRSEMNVSTLELGDSALYLCASSLSLAGVTGELFFGEGSRLTVL.

The CDR3 reads CASSPGQANQPQHF. The CDR3 bases are TGTGCCAGCAGCCCAGGACAGGCCAATCAGCCCCAGCATTTT. The gene calls are TRBV7-9 and TRBJ1-5; 7 bases map to TRBD1. V lost 5 bases to trimming and J lost 3 bases; unmatched junction nucleotides: 4. Germline V gene lookup returns CDR1 SEHNR and CDR2 FQNEAQ (reference sequence). The CDR3 contains 14 residues. The full variable domain, rest sourced from reference TRBV7-9 and TRBJ1-5, is DTGVSQNPRHKITKRGQNVTFRCDPISEHNRLYWYRQTLGQGPEFLTYFQNEAQLEKSRLLSDRFSAERPKGSFSTLEIQRTEQGDSAMYLCASSPGQANQPQHFGDGTRLSIL.

The rearrangement uses TRBV10-1 and TRBJ2-1, with 9 bases fitting TRBD1. The germline gives CDR1 WNHNN, CDR2 SYGVQD (reference sequence). Trimming at V came to 3 bases and at J to 3 bases, leaving 6 bases not matched to a gene. The CDR3 is 16 residues long. Here the CDR3 reads CASSDTGTGSYNEQFF. CDR3 nucleotide sequence: TGCGCCAGCAGTGACACTGGGACAGGGAGCTACAATGAGCAGTTCTTC.

The rearrangement uses TRBV27 and TRBJ1-6; 8 positions match TRBD1. CDR1 and CDR2 from the germline V gene are MNHEY and SMNVEV (reference sequence). V lost 6 bases, J lost 10 bases, and 14 bases stayed unmatched. CDR3 length: 16 amino acids. The CDR3 loop is CASSPGGRTAGSPLHF. The CDR3 DNA follows: TGTGCCAGCAGCCCAGGGGGCCGGACCGCCGGATCACCCCTCCACTTT.

This clone was observed a single time. The rearrangement uses TRBV5-1 and TRBJ1-1, with D tentatively TRBD1 (5 bases). Looked up from germline, CDR1 is SGHRS and CDR2 is YFSETQ. The CDR3 is 16 amino acids. The germline V and J ends were trimmed by 2 bases and 0 bases, with 14 bases remaining between them. The CDR3 DNA reads TGCGCCAGCAGCTTTGGCGGGCGGGGGGTGAACACTGAAGCTTTCTTT. Protein sequence: CASSFGGRGVNTEAFF.

This chain connects TRBV2 to TRBJ1-6, with D possibly matching TRBD1 (5 bases). This CDR3 contains 14 residues. Looked up from germline, CDR1 is SNHLY and CDR2 is FYNNEI. V dropped 6 bases and J dropped 9 bases, with 15 bases sitting between them. The CDR3, as DNA: TGTGCCAGCAGCCCCGGGAGGGGAGGTTCACCCCTCCACTTT. Amino acid sequence: CASSPGRGGSPLHF.

The J gene is TRBJ2-1, the V gene TRBV14; perhaps TRBD1 as D (6 bases). CDR1 is SGHDN and CDR2 is FVKESK in the germline V gene. The CDR3 consists of 15 residues. The V and J ends lost 4 bases and 1 base respectively, with 11 bases between them. The CDR3 reads CASSRDRLSYNEQFF. CDR3 nucleotide sequence: TGTGCCAGCAGCCGAGACAGGTTATCCTACAATGAGCAGTTCTTC.

V gene TRBV25-1 combines with J gene TRBJ1-2; D perhaps matches TRBD1 (6 bases). Per the germline V gene, CDR1 is MGHDK and CDR2 is SYGVNS. The CDR3 is 15 amino acids. Trimming left V 4 bases short and J 4 bases short, with 16 bases between. The CDR3 loop is CASSVNRQEAYGYTF. CDR3 nucleotides: TGTGCCAGCAGTGTCAACCGACAGGAAGCCTATGGCTACACCTTC.

A single count supports this clone. The rearrangement links TRBV27 to TRBJ1-1; no definite D call. From germline, CDR1 is MNHEY and CDR2 SMNVEV (reference sequence). This CDR3 spans 13 amino acids. Trimming stripped 2 bases from V and 2 bases from J, with 6 bases between. The CDR3 protein is CASSLTVNTEAFF. The CDR3 bases are TGTGCCAGCAGTTTAACAGTTAACACTGAAGCTTTCTTT.

The J gene is TRBJ1-3, the V gene TRBV6-1; no firm D call. Germline CDR1 and CDR2: MNHNS and SASEGT. V lost 3 bases, J lost 5 bases, and 11 bases lay in between. The CDR3 has 14 residues. The CDR3 loop is CASSEIGYRNTIYF. The CDR3 DNA reads TGTGCCAGCAGTGAGATAGGGTATCGAAACACCATATATTTT.

This clone showed up just a few times. This chain's CDR3 is CASSKYGGSKTEAFF. The CDR3 bases are TGTGCCAGCAGCAAATATGGAGGGTCGAAAACTGAAGCTTTCTTT. The chain links TRBV21-1 to TRBJ1-1. TRBV21-1 is shown as a pseudogene. This CDR3 spans 15 amino acids.

This CDR3 reads CASTNLGTVKTSATYEQYF. The CDR3 DNA follows: TGTGCCAGCACAAACCTCGGGACAGTGAAGACTAGCGCAACCTACGAGCAGTACTTC. The chain has TRBV5-4 and TRBJ2-7, with D possibly TRBD2 on 8 matching bases. Germline assignment: CDR1 SGHNT and CDR2 YYREEE (reference sequence). V was shortened by 6 bases and J by 2 bases, with 30 bases between the two germline ends. The CDR3 runs to 19 residues.

The chain has TRBV5-1 and TRBJ1-2, with D tentatively TRBD1 (6 bases). Germline V lookup: CDR1 SGHRS, CDR2 YFSETQ. V dropped 4 bases and J dropped 6 bases, with 22 bases sitting between them. The CDR3 length is 16 residues. CDR3 residues: CASSPTYGTTRDGYTF. Written as DNA, the CDR3 is TGCGCCAGCAGCCCGACTTACGGGACAACTAGGGATGGCTACACCTTC.